These T cell receptor beta chains were read from a single sample in a study of blood T cell repertoires in COVID-19. Here immunoSEQ multiplex PCR was the method, and the copy in TCRdb shows in-frame clones only, minus some. The sample contains under 250,000 clones, around 89% of which appear only once. Material: peripheral blood. The receptor source for this set is a woman in her 30s with COVID-19, enrolled during active disease. CDR3s include the opening cysteine and the closing phenylalanine or tryptophan. The D gene is left open where the match is weak. Size tells how often a clone was seen (once, few, many) or the class of an expanded clone, and some rows leave it out.

V gene	D gene	J gene	clone size	CDR3 length	CDR3 DNA	CDR3 protein
TRBV30	TRBD1	TRBJ1-2	.	13	TGTGCCTGGAGTCAGACAGGGTGGAATGGCTACACCTTC	CAWSQTGWNGYTF
TRBV19	TRBD2	TRBJ2-3	.	15	TGTGCCAGTAGTTCACTAGCGGGAAGCACAGATACGCAGTATTTT	CASSSLAGSTDTQYF
TRBV7-2	TRBD2	TRBJ2-5	.	15	TGTGCCAGCAGCTCCCCTGGACGGGGGGGGGAGACCCAGTACTTC	CASSSPGRGGETQYF
TRBV10-3	.	TRBJ2-2	once	13	TGTGCCATCAGTGACACGGCGGGCGGGGAGCTGTTTTTT	CAISDTAGGELFF
TRBV29-1	.	TRBJ1-2	few	12	TGCAGCGTCGAGGATGCTCCAAATGACTACACCTTC	CSVEDAPNDYTF
TRBV2	TRBD1	TRBJ1-2	.	16	TGTGCCAGCAGGCCCGACAGGGGACCGATTAACTATGGCTACACCTTC	CASRPDRGPINYGYTF
TRBV7-2	.	TRBJ1-2	.	14	TGTGCCAGCAGCCTGGGGGCGGACGGCTATGGCTACACCTTC	CASSLGADGYGYTF
TRBV11-3	.	TRBJ2-6	.	16	TGTGCCACCGGAGACAAGGGGCCTTTAGGGGCCAACGTCCTGACTTTC	CATGDKGPLGANVLTF
TRBV10-1	.	TRBJ1-1	.	14	TGCGCCAGCAGTGAACACAGTATGAACACTGAAGCTTTCTTT	CASSEHSMNTEAFF
TRBV7-8	.	TRBJ1-5	.	14	TGTGCCAGCAGCCGGGACTTCTTCAACCAGCCCCAGCATTTT	CASSRDFFNQPQHF
TRBV7-2	TRBD1	TRBJ1-2	.	15	TGTGCCAGCAGCGCCATAACAGGGGGTAGCTATGGCTACACCTTC	CASSAITGGSYGYTF
TRBV28	TRBD1	TRBJ1-1	once	17	TGTGCCAGCAGCCCCCCTGCCACAGGGGGCCCTGACACTGAAGCTTTCTTT	CASSPPATGGPDTEAFF
TRBV4-1	TRBD1	TRBJ2-6	.	15	TGCGCCAGCAGCCAGACAGGGGCAGGGGCCAACGTCCTGACTTTC	CASSQTGAGANVLTF
TRBV5-1	.	TRBJ2-4	.	14	TGCGCCAGCAGCTTAGGACTTGTCAAAAACATTCAGTACTTC	CASSLGLVKNIQYF
TRBV7-8	.	TRBJ1-2	once	14	TGTGCCAGCAGCTTAGGGGGGACTGCCCATGGCTACACCTTC	CASSLGGTAHGYTF
TRBV11-2	TRBD1	TRBJ2-1	.	14	TGTGCCAGCAGCAGGGGACAGTTTGGTGATGAGCAGTTCTTC	CASSRGQFGDEQFF
TRBV6-5	TRBD1	TRBJ1-2	.	15	TGTGCCAGCAGTTCAGACAGGGGGCAAAGTGGTGGCTACACCTTC	CASSSDRGQSGGYTF
TRBV2	TRBD1	TRBJ1-2	.	14	TGTGCCAGCAGAGCCACGGGACAGGGAGATGGCTACACCTTC	CASRATGQGDGYTF
TRBV24-1	TRBD2	TRBJ2-5	.	15	TGTGCCACCAGTGGGGGCGGCGGGGGGCAAGAGACCCAGTACTTC	CATSGGGGGQETQYF
TRBV29-1	.	TRBJ2-5	.	12	TGCAGCGTTGAAGAGGGCAGGGAGACCCAGTACTTC	CSVEEGRETQYF
TRBV19	TRBD1	TRBJ2-5	.	18	TGTGCCAGTAGCTACCCTTCGGCTGGGACAGGGGGCGCGGAGACCCAGTACTTC	CASSYPSAGTGGAETQYF
TRBV3-1/TRBV3-2	TRBD1	TRBJ1-2	once	17	TGTGCCAGCAGCCAACCTGACGGGGACAGACTGTTCTATGGCTACACCTTC	CASSQPDGDRLFYGYTF
TRBV11-3	.	TRBJ1-1	.	17	TGTGCCAGCAGCTTAGAATTGTCAGGGACACGAAGGACTGAAGCTTTCTTT	CASSLELSGTRRTEAFF
TRBV29-1	.	TRBJ2-5	.	13	TGCAGCGTTAGCTACAGGGTTAAAGAGACCCAGTACTTC	CSVSYRVKETQYF
TRBV7-6	TRBD1	TRBJ2-2	.	17	TGTGCCAGCAGCTTTCGGGTTCAGGGGGCGCAGTCCGGGGAGCTGTTTTTT	CASSFRVQGAQSGELFF
TRBV4-2	TRBD2	TRBJ2-3	.	17	TGTGCCAGCAGCCAAGGGACGGGAGGGAGGCACACAGATACGCAGTATTTT	CASSQGTGGRHTDTQYF
TRBV6-5	.	TRBJ1-5	.	14	TGTGCCAGCAGTTACAAACAGGGCAATCAGCCCCAGCATTTT	CASSYKQGNQPQHF